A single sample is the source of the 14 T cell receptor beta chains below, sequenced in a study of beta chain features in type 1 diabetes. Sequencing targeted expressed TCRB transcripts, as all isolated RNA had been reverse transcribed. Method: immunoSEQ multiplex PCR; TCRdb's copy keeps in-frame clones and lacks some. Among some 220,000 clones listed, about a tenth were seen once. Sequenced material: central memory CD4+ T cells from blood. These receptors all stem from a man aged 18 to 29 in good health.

Here the CDR3 DNA reads TGTGCCAGCAGTGGGACAGACTACGAGCAGTACTTC. It yields the protein CASSGTDYEQYF. J is TRBJ2-7 and V is TRBV6-5; 7 positions match TRBD1. V was pared by 5 bases and J by 3 bases, with 1 base of the junction left unmatched. The CDR3 covers 12 residues. Germline CDR1 MNHEY, CDR2 SVGAGI.

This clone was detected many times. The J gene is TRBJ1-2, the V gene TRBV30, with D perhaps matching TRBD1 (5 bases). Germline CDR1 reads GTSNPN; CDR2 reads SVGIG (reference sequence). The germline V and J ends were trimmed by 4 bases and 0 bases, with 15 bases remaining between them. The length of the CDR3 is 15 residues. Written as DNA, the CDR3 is TGTGCCTGGAATTTACCGCAGGGAGCTAACTATGGCTACACCTTC. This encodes CAWNLPQGANYGYTF. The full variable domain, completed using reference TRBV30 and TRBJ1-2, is SQTIHQWPATLVQPVGSPLSLECTVEGTSNPNLYWYRQAAGRGLQLLFYSVGIGQISSEVPQNLSASRPQDRQFILSSKKLLLSDSGFYLCAWNLPQGANYGYTFGSGTRLTVV.

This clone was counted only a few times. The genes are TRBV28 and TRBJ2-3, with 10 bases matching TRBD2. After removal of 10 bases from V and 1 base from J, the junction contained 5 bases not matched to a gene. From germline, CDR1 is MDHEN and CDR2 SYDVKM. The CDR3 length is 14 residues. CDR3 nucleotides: TGTGCCATCGGTGGACTAGCGGGCACAGATACGCAGTATTTT. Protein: CAIGGLAGTDTQYF. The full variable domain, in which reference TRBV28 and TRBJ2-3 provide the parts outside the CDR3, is DVKVTQSSRYLVKRTGEKVFLECVQDMDHENMFWYRQDPGLGLRLIYFSYDVKMKEKGDIPEGYSVSREKKERFSLILESASTNQTSMYLCAIGGLAGTDTQYFGPGTRLTVL.

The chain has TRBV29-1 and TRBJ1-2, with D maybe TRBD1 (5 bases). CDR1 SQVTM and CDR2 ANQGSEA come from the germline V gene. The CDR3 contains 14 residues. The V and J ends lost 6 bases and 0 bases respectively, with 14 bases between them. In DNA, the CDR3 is TGCAGCGTCGACCCAGGGTACTCTAACTATGGCTACACCTTC. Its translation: CSVDPGYSNYGYTF.

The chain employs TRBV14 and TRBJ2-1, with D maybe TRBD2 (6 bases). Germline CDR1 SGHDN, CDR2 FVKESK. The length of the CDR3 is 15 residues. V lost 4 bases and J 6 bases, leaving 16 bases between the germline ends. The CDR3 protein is CASSRLGGKTNEQFF. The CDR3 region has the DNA TGTGCCAGCAGCCGCTTGGGCGGGAAGACCAATGAGCAGTTCTTC.

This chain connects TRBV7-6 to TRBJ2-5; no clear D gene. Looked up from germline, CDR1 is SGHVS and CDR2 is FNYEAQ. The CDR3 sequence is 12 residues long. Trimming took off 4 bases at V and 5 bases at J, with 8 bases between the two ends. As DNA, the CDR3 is TGTGCCAGCAGCTCCCATACGGAGACCCAGTACTTC. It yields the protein CASSSHTETQYF. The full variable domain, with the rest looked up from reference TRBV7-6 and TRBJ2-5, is GAGVSQSPRYKVTKRGQDVALRCDPISGHVSLYWYRQALGQGPEFLTYFNYEAQQDKSGLPNDRFSAERPEGSISTLTIQRTEQRDSAMYRCASSSHTETQYFGPGTRLLVL.

As DNA, the CDR3 is TGTGCCTGGAGTGGTGGACAGGGGATTCTTGGGTACGGGAACACCATATATTTT. Amino acids: CAWSGGQGILGYGNTIYF. The rearrangement links TRBV30 to TRBJ1-3, with 9 bases aligning to TRBD1. The V segment lost 1 base and the J segment 7 bases; nucleotides outside the gene matches: 17. This CDR3 comprises 18 residues. Looked up from germline, CDR1 is GTSNPN and CDR2 is SVGIG (reference sequence). Complete variable domain (other parts from reference TRBV30 and TRBJ1-3): SQTIHQWPATLVQPVGSPLSLECTVEGTSNPNLYWYRQAAGRGLQLLFYSVGIGQISSEVPQNLSASRPQDRQFILSSKKLLLSDSGFYLCAWSGGQGILGYGNTIYFGEGSWLTVV.

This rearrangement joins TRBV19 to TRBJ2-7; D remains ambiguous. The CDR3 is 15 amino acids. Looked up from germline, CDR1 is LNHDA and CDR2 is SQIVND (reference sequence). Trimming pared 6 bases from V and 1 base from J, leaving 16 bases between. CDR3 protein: CASSKVRAPSYEQYF. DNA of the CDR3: TGTGCCAGTAGCAAGGTTCGGGCCCCTTCCTACGAGCAGTACTTC.

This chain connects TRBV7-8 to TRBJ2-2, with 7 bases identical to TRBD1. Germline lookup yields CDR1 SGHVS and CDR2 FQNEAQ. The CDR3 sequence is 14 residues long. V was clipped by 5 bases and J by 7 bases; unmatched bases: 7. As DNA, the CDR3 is TGTGCCAGCAGCCACGGACAGGTTAACGGGGAGCTGTTTTTT. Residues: CASSHGQVNGELFF.

CDR3 sequence (DNA): TGTGCCAGCCGTCTTCCAGGGGTTAGATACAATGAGCAGTTCTTC. Amino acids: CASRLPGVRYNEQFF. The chain joins TRBV5-6 to TRBJ2-1; D is perhaps TRBD1 (6 bases). V was trimmed by 7 bases and J by 4 bases, leaving 18 bases between them. The germline gives CDR1 SGHDT, CDR2 YYEEEE. The length of the CDR3 is 15 residues.

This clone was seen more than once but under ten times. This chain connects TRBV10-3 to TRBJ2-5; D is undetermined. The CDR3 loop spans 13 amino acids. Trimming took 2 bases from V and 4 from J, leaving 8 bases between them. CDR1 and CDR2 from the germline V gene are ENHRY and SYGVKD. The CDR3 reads CAISEGELETQYF. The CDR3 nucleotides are TGTGCCATCAGTGAGGGCGAGCTAGAGACCCAGTACTTC.

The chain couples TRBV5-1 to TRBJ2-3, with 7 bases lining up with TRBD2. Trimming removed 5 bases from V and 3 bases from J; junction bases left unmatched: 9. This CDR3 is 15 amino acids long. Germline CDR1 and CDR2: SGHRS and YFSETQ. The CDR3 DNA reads TGCGCCAGCAGTTGGACTAGGTCCCCGACAGATACGCAGTATTTT. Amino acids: CASSWTRSPTDTQYF.

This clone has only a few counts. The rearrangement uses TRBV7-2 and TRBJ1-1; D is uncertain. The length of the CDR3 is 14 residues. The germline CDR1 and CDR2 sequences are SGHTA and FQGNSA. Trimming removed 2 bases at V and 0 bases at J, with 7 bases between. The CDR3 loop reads CASSLQVMNTEAFF. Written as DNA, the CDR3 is TGTGCCAGCAGCTTACAGGTTATGAACACTGAAGCTTTCTTT.

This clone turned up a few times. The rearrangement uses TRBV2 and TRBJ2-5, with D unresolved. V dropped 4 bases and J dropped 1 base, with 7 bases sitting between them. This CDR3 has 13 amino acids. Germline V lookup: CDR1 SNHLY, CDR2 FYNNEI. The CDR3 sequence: CASSARRQETQYF. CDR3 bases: TGTGCCAGCAGTGCCCGGCGCCAAGAGACCCAGTACTTC.